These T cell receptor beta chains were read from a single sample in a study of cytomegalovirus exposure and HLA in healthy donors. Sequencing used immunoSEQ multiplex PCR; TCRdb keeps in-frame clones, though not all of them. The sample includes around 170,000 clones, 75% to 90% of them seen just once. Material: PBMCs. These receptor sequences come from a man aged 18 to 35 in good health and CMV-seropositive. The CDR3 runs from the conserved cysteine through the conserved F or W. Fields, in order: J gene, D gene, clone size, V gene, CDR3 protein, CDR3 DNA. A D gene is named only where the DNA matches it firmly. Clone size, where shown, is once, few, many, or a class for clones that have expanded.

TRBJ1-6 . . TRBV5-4 CASSLGGYSPLHF TGTGCCAGCAGCTTAGGGGGATATTCACCCCTCCACTTT
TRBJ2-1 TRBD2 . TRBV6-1 CASSGAYGTTSYSEQFF TGTGCCAGCAGTGGGGCTTATGGGACTACCTCCTACAGTGAGCAGTTCTTC
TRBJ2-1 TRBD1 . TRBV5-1 CASSPRGQGASVGNEQFF TGCGCCAGCAGCCCTCGCGGACAGGGGGCAAGTGTAGGCAATGAGCAGTTCTTC
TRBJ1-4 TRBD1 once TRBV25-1 CASSGTGTGYEKLFF TGTGCCAGCAGTGGAACCGGGACAGGGTATGAAAAACTGTTTTTT
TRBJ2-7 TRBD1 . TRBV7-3 CASSLIPGQGGEQYF TGTGCCAGCAGTCTAATACCGGGACAGGGAGGCGAGCAGTACTTC
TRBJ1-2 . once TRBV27 CASSFTGHYGYTF TGTGCCAGCAGTTTTACAGGGCACTATGGCTACACCTTC
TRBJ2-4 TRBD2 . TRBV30 CAWNSGRGAKNIQYF TGTGCCTGGAATAGCGGGAGGGGAGCCAAAAACATTCAGTACTTC
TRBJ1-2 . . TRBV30 CAWSVSQLKSYTF TGTGCCTGGAGTGTAAGTCAGTTAAAGTCCTACACCTTC
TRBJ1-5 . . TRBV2 CASSGIGNQPQHF TGTGCCAGCAGTGGTATAGGCAATCAGCCCCAGCATTTT
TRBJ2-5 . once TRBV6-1 CASSEAWGRGQETQYF TGTGCCAGCAGTGAAGCGTGGGGGAGGGGGCAAGAGACCCAGTACTTC
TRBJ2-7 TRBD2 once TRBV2 CASSEGGGRAEGQYF TGTGCCAGCAGTGAAGGGGGCGGGAGGGCCGAGGGGCAGTACTTC
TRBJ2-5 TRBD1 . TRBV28 CASSLQTGSGETQYF TGTGCCAGCAGTCTACAGACAGGGTCGGGAGAGACCCAGTACTTC
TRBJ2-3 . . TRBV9 CASSVVFASGTDTQYF TGTGCCAGCAGCGTAGTATTCGCTAGCGGCACAGATACGCAGTATTTT
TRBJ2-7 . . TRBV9 CASSVAQGPPYEQYF TGTGCCAGCAGCGTTGCCCAGGGGCCGCCCTACGAGCAGTACTTC
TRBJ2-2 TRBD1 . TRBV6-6 CASRFPGQPETGELFF TGTGCCAGCAGATTCCCGGGACAGCCTGAGACCGGGGAGCTGTTTTTT
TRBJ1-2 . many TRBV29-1 CSVGPDYGYTF TGCAGCGTTGGTCCGGACTATGGCTACACCTTC
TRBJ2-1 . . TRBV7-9 CASSLGTWSYNEQFF TGTGCCAGCAGCTTAGGGACTTGGAGTTACAATGAGCAGTTCTTC
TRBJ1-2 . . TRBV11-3 CASSLRGSSPRYGYTF TGTGCCAGCAGCTTACGGGGGTCCTCTCCGAGGTATGGCTACACCTTC
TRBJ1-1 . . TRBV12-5 CASGLVYGEAFF TGTGCTAGTGGTTTGGTATACGGTGAAGCTTTCTTT
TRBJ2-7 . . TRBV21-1 CASSRGRTGGCYEQYF TGTGCCAGCAGCCGGGGCCGGACAGGGGGCTGCTACGAGCAGTACTTC
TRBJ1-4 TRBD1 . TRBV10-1 CASSPTGATKLFF TGCGCCAGCAGTCCGACAGGGGCGACGAAACTGTTTTTT
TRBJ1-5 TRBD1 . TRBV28 CASSAYDRAFPQHF TGTGCCAGCAGTGCCTACGACAGGGCTTTCCCCCAGCATTTT
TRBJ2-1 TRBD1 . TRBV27 CASGTGVNNEQFF TGTGCCAGCGGGACAGGGGTTAACAATGAGCAGTTCTTC
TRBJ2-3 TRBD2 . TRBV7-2 CASSLGLAGGGDTQYF TGTGCCAGCAGCTTAGGGCTAGCGGGAGGGGGAGATACGCAGTATTTT
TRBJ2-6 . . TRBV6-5 CASSYSEGSGANVLTF TGTGCCAGCAGTTACTCGGAGGGCTCTGGGGCCAACGTCCTGACTTTC
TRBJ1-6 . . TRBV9 CASSVSGGSSPLHF TGTGCCAGCAGCGTATCGGGGGGATCTTCACCCCTCCACTTT
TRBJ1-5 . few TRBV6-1 CASTTSNQPQHF TGTGCCAGCACCACAAGCAATCAGCCCCAGCATTTT
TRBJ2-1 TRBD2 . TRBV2 CASRGGLAERRQFF TGTGCCAGCAGGGGGGGACTAGCGGAACGCAGGCAGTTCTTC
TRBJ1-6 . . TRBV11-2 CASSLDYNNSPLHF TGTGCCAGCAGCTTAGATTATAATAATTCACCCCTCCACTTT
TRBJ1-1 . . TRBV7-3 CASTQSGPGQNTEAFF TGTGCCAGCACCCAGTCGGGGCCGGGACAGAACACTGAAGCTTTCTTT
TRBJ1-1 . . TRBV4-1 CASSDLETLSEAFF TGCGCCAGCAGCGACCTCGAGACTCTCTCTGAAGCTTTCTTT
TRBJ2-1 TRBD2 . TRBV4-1 CASSQRSGGASGQFF TGCGCCAGCAGCCAACGTAGCGGGGGGGCTAGCGGGCAGTTCTTC
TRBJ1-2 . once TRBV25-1 CASSDPGGLHGYTF TGTGCCAGCAGTGATCCCGGGGGGCTACATGGCTACACCTTC
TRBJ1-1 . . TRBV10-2 CASSESTGAMNTEAFF TGCGCCAGCAGTGAGTCAACCGGTGCCATGAACACTGAAGCTTTCTTT
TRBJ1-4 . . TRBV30 CAWSRQGTNEKLFF TGTGCCTGGAGCCGGCAGGGAACTAATGAAAAACTGTTTTTT
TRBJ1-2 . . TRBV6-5 CASSPQGDGYTF TGTGCCAGCAGTCCTCAGGGTGATGGCTACACCTTC
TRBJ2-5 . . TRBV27 CASSLGRQGRGETQYF TGTGCCAGCAGTTTGGGTCGGCAGGGGAGAGGGGAGACCCAGTACTTC
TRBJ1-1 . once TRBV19 CASSILAGETEAFF TGTGCCAGTAGTATCCTAGCAGGGGAGACTGAAGCTTTCTTT
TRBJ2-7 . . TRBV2 CASREQGTLVEQYF TGTGCCAGCAGGGAACAGGGTACCCTAGTGGAGCAGTACTTC
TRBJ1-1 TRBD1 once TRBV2 CASSLTGENTEAFF TGTGCCAGCAGCTTGACAGGGGAGAACACTGAAGCTTTCTTT
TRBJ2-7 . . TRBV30 CAWAQGYEQYF TGTGCCTGGGCTCAGGGGTACGAGCAGTACTTC
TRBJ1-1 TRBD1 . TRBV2 CASTQEGQGARGSAFF TGTGCCAGCACTCAGGAGGGACAGGGGGCGCGAGGATCGGCTTTCTTT